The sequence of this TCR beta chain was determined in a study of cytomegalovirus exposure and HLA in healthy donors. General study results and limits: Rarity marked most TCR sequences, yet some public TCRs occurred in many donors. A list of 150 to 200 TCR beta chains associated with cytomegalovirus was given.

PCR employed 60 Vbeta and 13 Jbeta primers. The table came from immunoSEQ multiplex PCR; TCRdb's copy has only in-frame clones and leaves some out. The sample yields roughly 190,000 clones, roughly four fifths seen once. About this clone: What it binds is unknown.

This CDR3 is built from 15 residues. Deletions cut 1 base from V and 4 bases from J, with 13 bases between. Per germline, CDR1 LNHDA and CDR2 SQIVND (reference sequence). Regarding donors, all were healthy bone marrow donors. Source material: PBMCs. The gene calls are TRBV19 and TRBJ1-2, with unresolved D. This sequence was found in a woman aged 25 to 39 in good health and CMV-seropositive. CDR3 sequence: CASSIGNTKTYGYTF. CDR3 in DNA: TGTGCCAGTAGTATAGGCAACACGAAAACCTATGGCTACACCTTC. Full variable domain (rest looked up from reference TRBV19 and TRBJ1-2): DGGITQSPKYLFRKEGQNVTLSCEQNLNHDAMYWYRQDPGQGLRLIYYSQIVNDFQKGDIAEGYSVSREKKESFPLTVTSAQKNPTAFYLCASSIGNTKTYGYTFGSGTRLTVV.